This T cell receptor beta chain was profiled in a study of blood T cell repertoires in COVID-19. Study-wide context: From T cells, B-cell-depleted T cells, or PBMCs came the material, which was cDNA or gDNA.

The assay was immunoSEQ multiplex PCR, and TCRdb's table has in-frame clones only and misses some. Of 200,000 to 250,000 clones listed, approximately 90% were seen once; the top ten hold more than 2.5%. This study enrolled people aged about 18 to 100 from approximately 24 US geographic areas. Self-reported history from a screening survey and questionnaire set each donor's cohort. J lost 7 bases, V lost 5 bases, and 8 bases had no gene match. The CDR3 loop spans 15 amino acids. Germline CDR1 and CDR2: MNHEY and SVGAGI. The receptor was isolated from a woman aged 25 to 39 who had recovered from COVID-19. Sequenced material: PBMCs or T cells enriched from blood (not recorded which). The V call is TRBV6-5, the J call TRBJ1-5; 10 nucleotides align to TRBD1. CDR3 amino acids: CASSRQGANLQPQHF. The CDR3 bases are TGTGCCAGCAGTCGACAGGGGGCCAACTTACAGCCCCAGCATTTT.